These 8 T cell receptor beta chains came from one sample sequenced in a study of OX40 agonist ivuxolimab in advanced cancers. TCRdb keeps only in-frame clones here, not all; method: immunoSEQ multiplex PCR. The sample lists about 79,000 clones, under 85% occurring once. The specimen was CD4+ or CD8+ T cells sorted from blood, collected in a trial of the OX40 agonist ivuxolimab. All receptors come from an adult with an advanced solid tumor such as melanoma, head and neck, liver or kidney cancer.

There are a few counts of this clone. The chain has TRBV7-6 and TRBJ2-1; D is undetermined. Germline CDR1 reads SGHVS; CDR2 reads FNYEAQ. Trimming removed 5 bases at V and 1 base at J, with 18 bases between. The CDR3 is made up of 17 amino acids. The CDR3 spells CASSVYGYWRSYNEQFF. The CDR3 DNA sequence: TGTGCCAGCAGCGTTTACGGGTACTGGCGATCCTACAATGAGCAGTTCTTC. Filled out from reference TRBV7-6 and TRBJ2-1, the complete variable domain reads GAGVSQSPRYKVTKRGQDVALRCDPISGHVSLYWYRQALGQGPEFLTYFNYEAQQDKSGLPNDRFSAERPEGSISTLTIQRTEQRDSAMYRCASSVYGYWRSYNEQFFGPGTRLTVL.

V and J are TRBV7-2 and TRBJ1-1; possible D gene TRBD1, 6 bases. The CDR3 extends over 18 amino acids. Germline loops: CDR1 SGHTA, CDR2 FQGNSA. Trimming took off 0 bases at V and 4 bases at J, with 21 bases between the two ends. The CDR3 region has the DNA TGTGCCAGCAGCTTAGCATGGGGGCCAGACCAAGGGGGCACTGAAGCTTTCTTT. Translated: CASSLAWGPDQGGTEAFF.

The gene calls are TRBV10-2 and TRBJ2-5; D gene unclear. Germline V CDR1 and CDR2: WSHSY, SAAADI. CDR3 size: 12 residues. Trimming removed 3 bases at V and 3 bases at J, with 5 bases between. Here the CDR3 reads CASSELEETQYF. The CDR3, as DNA: TGCGCCAGCAGTGAATTGGAAGAGACCCAGTACTTC.

This clone showed up just once. V is TRBV19 and J is TRBJ2-1; TRBD2 aligns across 11 bases. V was pared by 5 bases and J by 2 bases, with 2 bases of the junction left unmatched. This CDR3 contains 15 residues. Germline V CDR1 and CDR2: LNHDA, SQIVND (reference sequence). CDR3 sequence reads: CASSLGLAAYNEQFF. CDR3 bases: TGTGCCAGTAGTCTGGGACTAGCGGCCTACAATGAGCAGTTCTTC.

Details on this clone: One junction end does not reproduce the germline sequence, and a read error may be involved. V gene TRBV7-7 combines with J gene TRBJ2-1; tentatively, D is TRBD2 (6 bases). This CDR3 region has 11 residues. In germline, CDR1 is SSHAT, CDR2 FNYEAQ (reference sequence). The CDR3 nucleotides are TGTGCTAGCAGCTTCGGCGGGATTGGGTTCTTC. It is translated as CASSFGGIGFF.

The chain has TRBV6-5 and TRBJ1-1; D remains unclear. Germline loops: CDR1 MNHEY, CDR2 SVGAGI. V was pared by 5 bases and J by 6 bases, with 13 bases between. The CDR3 extends over 13 amino acids. The CDR3 DNA sequence: TGTGCCAGCAGTCGATCGGACGGATCTGAAGCTTTCTTT. It codes for CASSRSDGSEAFF.

This chain links TRBV9 with TRBJ2-1; D is uncertain. Trimming stripped 0 bases from V and 0 bases from J, with 1 base between. The germline V gene encodes CDR1 SGDLS and CDR2 YYNGEE. The CDR3 runs to 13 residues. DNA for the CDR3: TGTGCCAGCAGCGTAGACTCCTACAATGAGCAGTTCTTC. It encodes CASSVDSYNEQFF.

The chain links TRBV6-6 to TRBJ2-2, with D unresolved. Germline CDR1 and CDR2: MNHNY and SVGAGI (reference sequence). This CDR3 spans 13 amino acids. V lost 5 bases, J lost 6 bases, and 10 bases lay in between. The DNA for the CDR3 is TGTGCCAGCAGTAGTGTCACGGCCGGGGAGCTGTTTTTT. Amino acid sequence: CASSSVTAGELFF.